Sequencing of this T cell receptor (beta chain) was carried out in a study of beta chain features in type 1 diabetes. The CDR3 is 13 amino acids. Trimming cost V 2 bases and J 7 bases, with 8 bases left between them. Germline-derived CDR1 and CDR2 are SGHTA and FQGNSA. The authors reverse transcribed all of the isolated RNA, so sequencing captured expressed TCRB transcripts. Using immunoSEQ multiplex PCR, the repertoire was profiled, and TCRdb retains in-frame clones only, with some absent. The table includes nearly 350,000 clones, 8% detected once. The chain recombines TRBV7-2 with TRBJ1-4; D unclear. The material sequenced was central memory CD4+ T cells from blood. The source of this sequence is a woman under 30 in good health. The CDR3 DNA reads TGTGCCAGCAGCTTACAGTATGGTGAAAAACTGTTTTTT. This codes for CASSLQYGEKLFF.